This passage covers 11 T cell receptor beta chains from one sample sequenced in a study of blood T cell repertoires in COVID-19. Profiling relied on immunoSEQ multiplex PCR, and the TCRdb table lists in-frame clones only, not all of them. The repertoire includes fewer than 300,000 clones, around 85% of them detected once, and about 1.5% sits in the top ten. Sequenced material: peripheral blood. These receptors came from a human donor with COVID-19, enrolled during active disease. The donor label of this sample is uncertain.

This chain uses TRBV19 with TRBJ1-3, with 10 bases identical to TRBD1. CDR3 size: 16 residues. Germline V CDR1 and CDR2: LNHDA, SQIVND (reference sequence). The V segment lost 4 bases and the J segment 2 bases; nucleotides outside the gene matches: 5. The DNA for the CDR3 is TGTGCCAGTAGTAGCACCGGGACAGGGGCTGGAAACACCATATATTTT. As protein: CASSSTGTGAGNTIYF.

The CDR3 reads CASNPTDRLSEAFF. The CDR3 nucleotides are TGTGCCAGCAATCCAACAGACCGCCTCTCTGAAGCTTTCTTT. V usage is TRBV27 and J usage is TRBJ1-1, with no clear D. This CDR3 spans 14 amino acids. Trimming pared 7 bases from V and 6 bases from J, leaving 18 bases between. Germline-derived CDR1 and CDR2 are MNHEY and SMNVEV (reference sequence).

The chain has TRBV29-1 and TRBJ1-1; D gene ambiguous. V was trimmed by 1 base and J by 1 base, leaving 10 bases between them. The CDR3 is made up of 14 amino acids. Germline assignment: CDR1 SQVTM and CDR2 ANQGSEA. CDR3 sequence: CSVEAGPRNTEAFF. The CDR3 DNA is TGCAGCGTTGAAGCTGGTCCGAGGAACACTGAAGCTTTCTTT. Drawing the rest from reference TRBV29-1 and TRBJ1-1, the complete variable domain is SAVISQKPSRDICQRGTSLTIQCQVDSQVTMMFWYRQQPGQSLTLIATANQGSEATYESGFVIDKFPISRPNLTFSTLTVSNMSPEDSSIYLCSVEAGPRNTEAFFGQGTRLTVV.

CDR3 in DNA: TGTGCCAGCAGTTTCCGGACTCCTAGTTCCTCTGGGGCCAACGTCCTGACTTTC. It yields the protein CASSFRTPSSSGANVLTF. The V and J genes are TRBV28 and TRBJ2-6; a possible D gene is TRBD2 (5 bases). This CDR3 spans 18 amino acids. Per the germline V gene, CDR1 is MDHEN and CDR2 is SYDVKM. Trimming removed 3 bases at V and 0 bases at J, with 15 bases between.

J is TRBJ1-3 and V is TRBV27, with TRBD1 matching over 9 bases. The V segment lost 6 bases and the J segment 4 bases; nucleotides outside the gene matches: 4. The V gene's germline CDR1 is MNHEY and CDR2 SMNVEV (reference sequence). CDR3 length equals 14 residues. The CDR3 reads CASSRQGGGNTIYF. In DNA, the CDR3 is TGTGCCAGCAGCCGACAGGGGGGGGGAAACACCATATATTTT.

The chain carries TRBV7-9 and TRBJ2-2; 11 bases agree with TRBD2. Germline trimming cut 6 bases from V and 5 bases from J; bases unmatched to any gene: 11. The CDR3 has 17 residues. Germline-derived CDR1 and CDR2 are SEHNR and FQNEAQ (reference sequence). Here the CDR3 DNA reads TGTGCCAGCAGTTATCAGACTAGCGGGATGGGAACCGGGGAGCTGTTTTTT. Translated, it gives CASSYQTSGMGTGELFF.

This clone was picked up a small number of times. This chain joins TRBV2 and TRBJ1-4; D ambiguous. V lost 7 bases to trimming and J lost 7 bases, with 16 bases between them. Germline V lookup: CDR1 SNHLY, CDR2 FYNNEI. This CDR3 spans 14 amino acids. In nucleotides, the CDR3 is TGTGCCAGCAACCAAGAGACTAGGTCTGAAAAACTGTTTTTT. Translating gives CASNQETRSEKLFF.

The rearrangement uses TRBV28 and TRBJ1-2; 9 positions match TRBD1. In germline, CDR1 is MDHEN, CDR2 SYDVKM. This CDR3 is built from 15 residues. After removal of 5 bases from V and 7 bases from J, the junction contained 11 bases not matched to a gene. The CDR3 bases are TGTGCCAGCAGTCCCTCCTCGGGACAGGGCCTTGGCTACACCTTC. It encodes CASSPSSGQGLGYTF.

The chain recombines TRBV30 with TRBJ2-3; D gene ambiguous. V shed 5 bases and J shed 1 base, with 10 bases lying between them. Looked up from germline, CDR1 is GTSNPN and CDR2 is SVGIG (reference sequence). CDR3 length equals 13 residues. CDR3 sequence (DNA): TGTGCCTGGGCCGGAGTTGGCACAGATACGCAGTATTTT. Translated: CAWAGVGTDTQYF.

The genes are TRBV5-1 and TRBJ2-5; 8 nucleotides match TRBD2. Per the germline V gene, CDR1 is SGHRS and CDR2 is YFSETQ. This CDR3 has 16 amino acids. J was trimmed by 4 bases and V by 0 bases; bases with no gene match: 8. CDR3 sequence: CASSLGGGLVAETQYF. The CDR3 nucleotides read TGCGCCAGCAGCTTGGGTGGGGGACTAGTCGCAGAGACCCAGTACTTC.

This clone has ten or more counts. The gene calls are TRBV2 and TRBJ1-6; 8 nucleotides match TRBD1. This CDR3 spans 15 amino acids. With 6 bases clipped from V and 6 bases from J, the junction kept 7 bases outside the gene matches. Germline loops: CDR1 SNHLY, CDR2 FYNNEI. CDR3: CASSATGQVNSPLHF. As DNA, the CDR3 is TGTGCCAGCAGCGCGACGGGACAGGTTAATTCACCCCTCCACTTT.